Each of the 10 T cell receptor beta chains below was sequenced from the same sample in a study of long-term antiretroviral therapy in people with HIV. The authors ran the immunoSEQ assay, v3.0, at survey level. Generated by immunoSEQ multiplex PCR, the TCRdb table keeps only in-frame clones and is missing some. The repertoire consists of around 20,000 clones, with 76% occurring once and the leading ten covering around an eighth. This sample comprised unsorted PBMCs, obtained 0.5 years before starting antiretroviral therapy. The receptors were sampled from a woman aged 50 to 60 with HIV.

The chain is built from TRBV10-2 and TRBJ2-7; 9 nucleotides align to TRBD2. The CDR3 loop spans 14 amino acids. With V trimmed by 6 bases and J by 3 bases, 6 bases remained unmatched. Germline V gives CDR1 WSHSY, CDR2 SAAADI. The CDR3 bases are TGCGCCAGCAGGGTAGCGGGGGAACTCTACGAGCAGTACTTC. Translated: CASRVAGELYEQYF.

The chain recombines TRBV19 with TRBJ1-2, with TRBD1 identical over 7 bases. Germline loops: CDR1 LNHDA, CDR2 SQIVND (reference sequence). V trimming: 1 base; J trimming: 8 bases; junction bases outside the gene matches: 7. This CDR3 is built from 14 residues. The CDR3 DNA follows: TGTGCCAGTAGTATAGCTCTGACAGGGCCCGGCTACACCTTC. This translates into CASSIALTGPGYTF.

This clone has only a few counts. The chain couples TRBV5-4 to TRBJ1-2; no clear D gene. Germline V gives CDR1 SGHNT, CDR2 YYREEE (reference sequence). The CDR3 contains 13 residues. V lost 4 bases and J lost 2, with 9 bases in between. CDR3 in amino acids: CASSMDGNYGYTF. The CDR3 DNA follows: TGTGCCAGCAGCATGGACGGAAACTATGGCTACACCTTC.

This clone was found a few times. This chain uses TRBV28 with TRBJ2-7, with 9 nucleotides matching TRBD1. Germline V CDR1 and CDR2: MDHEN, SYDVKM. This CDR3 region has 16 residues. The V segment lost 7 bases and the J segment 3 bases; nucleotides outside the gene matches: 13. The CDR3 protein is CASTQFGTGKLYEQYF. The DNA of the CDR3 is TGTGCCAGCACCCAATTCGGGACAGGGAAACTCTACGAGCAGTACTTC.

The chain employs TRBV11-1 and TRBJ1-1; D is undetermined. CDR3 size: 13 residues. The germline gives CDR1 SGHAT, CDR2 FQDESV (reference sequence). V was cut by 1 base and J by 2 bases, with 5 bases left in between. CDR3 residues: CASSLVPNTEAFF. For the CDR3, the DNA is TGTGCCAGCAGCTTAGTCCCAAACACTGAAGCTTTCTTT.

V usage is TRBV7-9 and J usage is TRBJ2-1; D is unresolved. Deletions cut 4 bases from V and 10 bases from J, with 11 bases between. The length of the CDR3 is 12 residues. Germline CDR1 and CDR2: SEHNR and FQNEAQ (reference sequence). CDR3 loop: CASSSQTWEQFF. CDR3 nucleotide sequence: TGTGCCAGCAGCTCCCAGACATGGGAGCAGTTCTTC.

The CDR3 loop is CASSLNRLETQYF. The CDR3, as DNA: TGTGCCAGCAGCTTAAATCGGTTGGAGACCCAGTACTTC. The chain couples TRBV7-3 to TRBJ2-5; no firm D call. The CDR3 runs to 13 residues. Germline V gene data show CDR1 as SGHTA and CDR2 as FQGTGA. Trimming stripped 1 base from V and 5 bases from J, with 8 bases between.

This clone appeared once. The chain links TRBV30 to TRBJ1-1, with a weak D call TRBD1 (5 bases). V was cut by 3 bases and J by 6 bases, with 20 bases left in between. This CDR3 is 15 amino acids long. Germline V gene sequence: CDR1 GTSNPN, CDR2 SVGIG (reference sequence). The CDR3: CAWSGHMGWQPEAFF. The CDR3, as DNA: TGTGCCTGGAGCGGACATATGGGGTGGCAGCCTGAAGCTTTCTTT.

The sample holds one count of this clone. The chain's CDR3 is CASSSPDGIPNQPQHF. CDR3 DNA: TGTGCCAGCAGTTCTCCCGACGGGATCCCCAATCAGCCCCAGCATTTT. The V and J genes are TRBV6-5 and TRBJ1-5; D unclear. V was trimmed by 4 bases and J by 3 bases, leaving 16 bases between them. CDR1 is MNHEY, CDR2 SVGAGI, per germline. The CDR3 extends over 16 amino acids.

V and J are TRBV7-9 and TRBJ1-3; D is possibly TRBD1 (6 bases). This CDR3 comprises 16 residues. Germline V gene sequence: CDR1 SEHNR, CDR2 FQNEAQ (reference sequence). The V end was cut by 2 bases, the J end by 4 bases, with 15 bases between. This chain's CDR3 is CASSLLGTGTGNTIYF. DNA for the CDR3: TGTGCCAGCAGCTTATTAGGCACAGGGACCGGAAACACCATATATTTT.